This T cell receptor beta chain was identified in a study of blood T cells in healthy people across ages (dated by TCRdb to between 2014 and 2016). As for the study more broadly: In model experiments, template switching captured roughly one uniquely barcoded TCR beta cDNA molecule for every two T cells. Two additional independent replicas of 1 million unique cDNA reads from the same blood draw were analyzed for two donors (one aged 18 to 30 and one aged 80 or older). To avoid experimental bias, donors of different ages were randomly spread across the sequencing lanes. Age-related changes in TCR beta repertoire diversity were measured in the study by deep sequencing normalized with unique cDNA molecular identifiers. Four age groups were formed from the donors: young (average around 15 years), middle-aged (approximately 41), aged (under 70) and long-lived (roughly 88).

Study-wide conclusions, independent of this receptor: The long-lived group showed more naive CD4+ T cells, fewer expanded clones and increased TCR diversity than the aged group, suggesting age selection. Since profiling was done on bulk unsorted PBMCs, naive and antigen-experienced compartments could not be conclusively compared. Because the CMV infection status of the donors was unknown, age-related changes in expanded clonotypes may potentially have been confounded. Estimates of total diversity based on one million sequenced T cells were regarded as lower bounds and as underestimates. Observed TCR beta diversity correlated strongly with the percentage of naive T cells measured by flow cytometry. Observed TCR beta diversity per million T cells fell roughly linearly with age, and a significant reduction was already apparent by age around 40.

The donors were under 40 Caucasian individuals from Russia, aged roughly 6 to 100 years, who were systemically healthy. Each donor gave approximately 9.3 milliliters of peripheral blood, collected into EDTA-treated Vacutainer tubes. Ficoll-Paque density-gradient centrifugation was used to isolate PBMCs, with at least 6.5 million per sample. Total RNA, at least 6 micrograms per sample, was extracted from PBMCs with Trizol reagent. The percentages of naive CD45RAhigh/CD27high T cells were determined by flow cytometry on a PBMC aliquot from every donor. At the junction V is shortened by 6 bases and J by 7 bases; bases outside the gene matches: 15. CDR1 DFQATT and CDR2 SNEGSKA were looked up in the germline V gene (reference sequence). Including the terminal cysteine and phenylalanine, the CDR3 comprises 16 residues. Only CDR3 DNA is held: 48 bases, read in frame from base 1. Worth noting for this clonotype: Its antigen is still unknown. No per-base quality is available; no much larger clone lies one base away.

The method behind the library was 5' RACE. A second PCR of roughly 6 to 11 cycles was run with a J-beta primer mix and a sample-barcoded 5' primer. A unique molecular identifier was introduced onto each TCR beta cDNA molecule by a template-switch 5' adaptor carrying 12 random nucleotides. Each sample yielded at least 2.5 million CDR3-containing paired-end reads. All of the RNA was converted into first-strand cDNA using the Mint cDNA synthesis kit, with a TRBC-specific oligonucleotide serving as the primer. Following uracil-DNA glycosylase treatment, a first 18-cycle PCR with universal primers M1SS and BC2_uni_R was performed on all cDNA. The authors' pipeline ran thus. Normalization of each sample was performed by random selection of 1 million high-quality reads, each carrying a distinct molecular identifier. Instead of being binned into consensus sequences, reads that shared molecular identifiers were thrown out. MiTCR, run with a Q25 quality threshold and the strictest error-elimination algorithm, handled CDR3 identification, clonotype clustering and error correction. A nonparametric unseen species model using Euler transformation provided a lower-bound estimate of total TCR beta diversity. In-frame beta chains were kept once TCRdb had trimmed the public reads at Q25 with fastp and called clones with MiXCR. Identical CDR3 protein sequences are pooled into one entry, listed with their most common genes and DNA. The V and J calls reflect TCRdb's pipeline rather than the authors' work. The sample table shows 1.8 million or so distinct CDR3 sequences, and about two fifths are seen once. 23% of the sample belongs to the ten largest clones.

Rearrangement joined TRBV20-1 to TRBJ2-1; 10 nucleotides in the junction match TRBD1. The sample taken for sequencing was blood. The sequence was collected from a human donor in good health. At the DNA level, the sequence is TGCAGTGCCCTAGGAGGGGACAGGGGTCTTACAAATGAGCAGTTCTTC. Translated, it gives CSALGGDRGLTNEQFF.